This TCR beta chain was obtained from a study of T cells in Graves' hyperthyroidism and ophthalmopathy. Study-level findings and limits: The majority of expanded thyroid clonotypes above 0.001 also appeared in blood. Separation of ophthalmopathy from stable hyperthyroidism was achieved by a 13 V-J model.

About this clonotype itself: The antigen is not known.

The CDR3 is 16 amino acids. J gave up 5 bases and V 4 bases, and 5 bases lay outside the gene matches. TCR beta CDR3 regions were amplified from RNA transcripts. HTBI primers were employed in a first-round RT-PCR of the TCR CDR3. TCRdb re-called the multiplex PCR reads with MiXCR, one entry per CDR3 protein. The data contain 500,000 to 750,000 distinct CDR3 sequences, less than 20% of them singletons. Researchers defined stable Graves' hyperthyroidism as no ophthalmopathy progression within 18 months. A roughly 9.1 ml volume of fresh peripheral blood provided the PBMCs. Sequencing input: blood. The chain carries TRBV12-3 or TRBV12-4 and TRBJ2-5; 15 nucleotides align to TRBD2. The clonotype was recovered from a woman in her twenties or thirties with Graves' hyperthyroidism. The CDR3 loop is CASSSGLAGGSETQYF. DNA of the CDR3: TGTGCCAGCAGTTCGGGACTAGCGGGAGGTTCGGAGACCCAGTACTTC.